A selection of T cell receptor beta chains follows, all from one sample in a study of blood T cell repertoires in COVID-19. Using immunoSEQ multiplex PCR, the repertoire was profiled, and TCRdb retains in-frame clones only, with some absent. Among 330,000 or so clones listed, around nine tenths were seen once. Sequenced input: PBMCs or T cells enriched from blood (not recorded which). These TCRs come from a woman aged 25 to 39 who had been exposed to COVID-19. Both conserved end residues are part of each CDR3. The order of the fields is clone size, J gene, D gene, V gene, CDR3 protein, CDR3 DNA. A D gene is named only where the DNA matches it firmly. Size is omitted from some rows. Given values are once, few, many or a class for expanded clones.

>NA|TRBJ2-7|NA|TRBV3-1/TRBV3-2
CASSPGDPYEQYF
TGTGCCAGCAGCCCGGGGGACCCCTACGAGCAGTACTTC
>NA|TRBJ1-1|NA|TRBV19
CASSIEGDSWDTEAFF
TGTGCCAGTAGTATAGAGGGGGACTCCTGGGACACTGAAGCTTTCTTT
>NA|TRBJ2-7|TRBD2|TRBV19
CASMPSGRREQYF
TGTGCCAGTATGCCCAGCGGGAGACGCGAGCAGTACTTC
>NA|TRBJ1-6|TRBD1|TRBV2
CASSDGQGLNSPLHF
TGTGCCAGCAGCGACGGACAGGGCCTCAATTCACCCCTCCACTTT
>NA|TRBJ2-7|TRBD1|TRBV5-1
CASSPTGTGGPPSSYEQYF
TGCGCCAGCAGCCCAACCGGGACAGGGGGCCCTCCGAGCTCCTACGAGCAGTACTTC
>NA|TRBJ2-1|TRBD1|TRBV6-5
CASSWTGVNNEQFF
TGTGCCAGCAGTTGGACAGGGGTCAACAATGAGCAGTTCTTC
>NA|TRBJ2-3|TRBD1|TRBV19
CASSIRQGIADTQYF
TGTGCCAGTAGTATTAGACAGGGGATAGCAGATACGCAGTATTTT
>NA|TRBJ1-1|NA|TRBV4-2
CASSQDGLVPTGFF
TGTGCCAGCAGCCAAGATGGTTTAGTCCCCACGGGGTTCTTT
>NA|TRBJ2-1|TRBD2|TRBV24-1
CATSDSGTISYNEQFF
TGTGCCACCAGTGATTCTGGGACTATCTCCTACAATGAGCAGTTCTTC
>NA|TRBJ1-1|NA|TRBV3-1/TRBV3-2
CASSQEGHRNTEAFF
TGTGCCAGCAGCCAAGAGGGACACCGGAACACTGAAGCTTTCTTT
>NA|TRBJ1-4|NA|TRBV6-6
CASKGATNEKLFF
TGTGCCAGCAAGGGGGCAACTAATGAAAAACTGTTTTTT
>NA|TRBJ1-1|NA|TRBV6-9
CASSYPPTGNTEAFF
TGTGCCAGCAGTTACCCTCCTACAGGGAACACTGAAGCTTTCTTT
>NA|TRBJ1-2|NA|TRBV5-1
CASSSQQGEDGYTF
TGCGCCAGCAGCTCCCAACAGGGTGAGGATGGCTACACCTTC
>NA|TRBJ2-1|TRBD2|TRBV10-2
CASSEQQGLAGNNEQFF
TGCGCCAGCAGTGAGCAACAGGGACTAGCGGGAAACAATGAGCAGTTCTTC
>NA|TRBJ2-7|TRBD2|TRBV10-3
CAISESINRREPYEQYF
TGTGCCATCAGTGAGTCCATTAATCGGCGGGAGCCCTACGAGCAGTACTTC
>NA|TRBJ1-1|TRBD1|TRBV5-1
CASSLAGQGNTEAFF
TGCGCCAGCAGCTTGGCGGGACAGGGTAACACTGAAGCTTTCTTT
>NA|TRBJ1-1|TRBD1|TRBV7-9
CASSLGQGINEAFF
TGTGCCAGCAGCTTAGGACAGGGCATTAATGAAGCTTTCTTT
>NA|TRBJ1-5|NA|TRBV28
CASSLRTQSNQPQHF
TGTGCCAGCAGTTTGCGGACACAAAGCAATCAGCCCCAGCATTTT
>NA|TRBJ2-3|NA|TRBV18
CASSLQTGTDTQYF
TGTGCCAGCTCACTTCAAACCGGTACAGATACGCAGTATTTT
>NA|TRBJ2-1|NA|TRBV5-1
CASSLALDMLSYNEQFF
TGCGCCAGCAGCTTGGCTTTGGACATGCTCTCCTACAATGAGCAGTTCTTC
>NA|TRBJ2-3|TRBD2|TRBV5-1
CASSSLAGVGTDTQYF
TGCGCCAGCAGCTCTCTAGCGGGAGTGGGGACAGATACGCAGTATTTT
>NA|TRBJ2-1|TRBD1|TRBV2
CAGRGGTGRPNEQFF
TGTGCCGGGAGGGGCGGGACAGGGAGGCCGAATGAGCAGTTCTTC
>NA|TRBJ1-1|NA|TRBV9
CASSAGGTGTEAFF
TGTGCCAGCAGCGCCGGGGGGACTGGCACTGAAGCTTTCTTT
>NA|TRBJ1-1|TRBD1|TRBV6-2/TRBV6-3
CASSLTGGVTEAFF
TGTGCCAGCAGTCTGACAGGGGGCGTCACTGAAGCTTTCTTT
>NA|TRBJ2-5|TRBD2|TRBV7-3
CASSPLAGGPEETQYF
TGTGCCAGCAGCCCACTAGCGGGAGGGCCGGAGGAGACCCAGTACTTC
>NA|TRBJ1-2|NA|TRBV12-3/TRBV12-4
CASSLGTSYGYTF
TGTGCCAGCAGTTTAGGGACAAGCTATGGCTACACCTTC
>NA|TRBJ1-3|NA|TRBV28
CASSYRRQTPGNTIYF
TGTGCCAGCAGTTACAGGCGACAAACACCCGGAAACACCATATATTTT
>NA|TRBJ1-2|TRBD1|TRBV2
CASTVQGQGFYGYTF
TGTGCCAGCACCGTCCAGGGACAGGGGTTCTATGGCTACACCTTC
>NA|TRBJ1-1|TRBD1|TRBV18
CASSRDLGQGVTEAFF
TGTGCCAGCTCACGCGATCTCGGACAGGGGGTGACTGAAGCTTTCTTT
>NA|TRBJ1-2|NA|TRBV5-6
CASSLEGIGRAAAVYGYTF
TGTGCCAGCAGCTTAGAGGGAATTGGACGGGCTGCTGCTGTCTATGGCTACACCTTC
>NA|TRBJ1-1|TRBD1|TRBV7-9
CASSYTTGSGNTEAFF
TGTGCCAGCAGCTACACGACAGGGAGTGGGAACACTGAAGCTTTCTTT
>once|TRBJ2-1|NA|TRBV2
CASLTGGLYNEQFF
TGTGCCAGCCTAACCGGGGGTCTATACAATGAGCAGTTCTTC